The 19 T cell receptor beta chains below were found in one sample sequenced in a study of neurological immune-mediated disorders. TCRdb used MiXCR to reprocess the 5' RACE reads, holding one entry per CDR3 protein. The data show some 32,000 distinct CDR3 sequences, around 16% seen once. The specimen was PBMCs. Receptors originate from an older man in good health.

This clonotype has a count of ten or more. The CDR3 spells CASTEIGSYEQYF. CDR3 coding DNA: TGTGCCAGCACCGAAATTGGGTCCTACGAGCAGTACTTC. The chain carries TRBV7-9 and TRBJ2-7; D ambiguous. There are 13 residues in the CDR3. Germline assignment: CDR1 SEHNR and CDR2 FQNEAQ (reference sequence). The ends were cut back, 7 bases at V and 1 base at J, with 11 bases in the middle.

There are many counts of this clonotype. The CDR3 DNA sequence: TGTGCCAGCAGCACGGGACAGGGCTACGAGCAGTACTTC. Amino acids: CASSTGQGYEQYF. V gene TRBV7-3 combines with J gene TRBJ2-7; 9 bases map to TRBD1. The trim removed 5 bases at V and 3 bases at J, leaving 2 bases unmatched. This CDR3 comprises 13 residues. The germline gives CDR1 SGHTA, CDR2 FQGTGA.

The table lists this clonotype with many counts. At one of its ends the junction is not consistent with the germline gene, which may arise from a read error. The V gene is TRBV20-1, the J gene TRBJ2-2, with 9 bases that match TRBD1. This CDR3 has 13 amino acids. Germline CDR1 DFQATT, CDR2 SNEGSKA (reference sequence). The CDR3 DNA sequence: TGCAGTGCCAGGGACAGGGAAGGCGGGGAGCTTTTTTTT. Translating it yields CSARDREGGELFF.

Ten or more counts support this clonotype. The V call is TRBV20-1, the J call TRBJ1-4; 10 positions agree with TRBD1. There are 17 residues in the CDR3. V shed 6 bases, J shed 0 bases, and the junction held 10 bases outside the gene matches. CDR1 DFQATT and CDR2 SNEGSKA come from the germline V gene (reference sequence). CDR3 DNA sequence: TGCAGTGCGACAGGGGGCCTCTCAGTTGCAACTAATGAAAAACTGTTTTTT. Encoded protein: CSATGGLSVATNEKLFF.

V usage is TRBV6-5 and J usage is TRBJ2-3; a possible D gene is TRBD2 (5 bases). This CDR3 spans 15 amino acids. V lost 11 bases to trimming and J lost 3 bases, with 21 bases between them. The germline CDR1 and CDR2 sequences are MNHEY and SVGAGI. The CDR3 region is CAVTARLEGTDTQYF. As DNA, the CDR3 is TGTGCCGTAACAGCGCGGCTCGAGGGTACAGATACGCAGTATTTT.

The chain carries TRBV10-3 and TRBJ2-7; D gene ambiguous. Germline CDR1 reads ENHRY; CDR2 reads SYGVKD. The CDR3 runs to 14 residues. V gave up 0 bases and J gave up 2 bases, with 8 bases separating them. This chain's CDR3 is CAISESTLAYEQYF. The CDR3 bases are TGTGCCATCAGTGAGTCGACCCTGGCCTACGAGCAGTACTTC.

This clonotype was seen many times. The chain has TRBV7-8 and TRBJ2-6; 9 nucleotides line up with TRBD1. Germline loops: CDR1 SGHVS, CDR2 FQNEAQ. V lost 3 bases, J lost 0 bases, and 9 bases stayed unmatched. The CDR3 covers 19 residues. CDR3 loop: CASSFRGQGQGSGANVLTF. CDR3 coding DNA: TGTGCCAGCAGCTTCAGGGGACAGGGTCAGGGCTCTGGGGCCAACGTCCTGACTTTC.

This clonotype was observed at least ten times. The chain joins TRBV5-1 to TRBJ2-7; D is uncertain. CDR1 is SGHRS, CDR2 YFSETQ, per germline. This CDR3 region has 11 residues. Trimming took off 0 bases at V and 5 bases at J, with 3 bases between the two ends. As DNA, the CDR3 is TGCGCCAGCAGCTTGGACCACGAGCAGTACTTC. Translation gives CASSLDHEQYF.

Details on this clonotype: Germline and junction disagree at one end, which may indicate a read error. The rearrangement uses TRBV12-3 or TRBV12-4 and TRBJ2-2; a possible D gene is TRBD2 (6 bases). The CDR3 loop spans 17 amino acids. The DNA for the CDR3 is TGTGCCCGCAGTTTGAGACTAGTTGTAACCGGGGCCGGGGAGCTGTTTTTT. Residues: CARSLRLVVTGAGELFF.

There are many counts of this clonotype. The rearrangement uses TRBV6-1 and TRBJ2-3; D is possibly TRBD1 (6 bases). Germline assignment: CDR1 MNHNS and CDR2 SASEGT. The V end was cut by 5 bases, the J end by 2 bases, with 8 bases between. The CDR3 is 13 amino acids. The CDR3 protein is CASSTGFTDTQYF. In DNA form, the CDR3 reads TGTGCCAGCAGTACAGGGTTCACAGATACGCAGTATTTT.

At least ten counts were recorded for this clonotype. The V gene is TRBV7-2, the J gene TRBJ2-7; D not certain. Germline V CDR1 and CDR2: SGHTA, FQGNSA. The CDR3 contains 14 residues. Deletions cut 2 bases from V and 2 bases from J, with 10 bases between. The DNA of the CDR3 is TGTGCCAGCAGCTTAAGTAACGGCCCCTACGAGCAGTACTTC. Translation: CASSLSNGPYEQYF.

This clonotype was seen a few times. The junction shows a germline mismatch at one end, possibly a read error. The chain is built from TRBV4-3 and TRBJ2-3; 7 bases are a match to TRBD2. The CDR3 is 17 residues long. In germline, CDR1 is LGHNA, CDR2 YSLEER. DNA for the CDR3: TGCGCCAGCAGCCAAGATTATGAGACTAGCCCCACAGATACTCAGTATTTT. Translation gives CASSQDYETSPTDTQYF.

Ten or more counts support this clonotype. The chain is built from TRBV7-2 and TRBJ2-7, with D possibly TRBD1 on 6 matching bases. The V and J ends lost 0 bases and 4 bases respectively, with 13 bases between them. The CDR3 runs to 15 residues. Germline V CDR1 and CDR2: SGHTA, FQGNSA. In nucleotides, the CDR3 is TGTGCCAGCAGCTTAGCGATGGACAGCTATTACGAGCAGTACTTC. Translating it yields CASSLAMDSYYEQYF.

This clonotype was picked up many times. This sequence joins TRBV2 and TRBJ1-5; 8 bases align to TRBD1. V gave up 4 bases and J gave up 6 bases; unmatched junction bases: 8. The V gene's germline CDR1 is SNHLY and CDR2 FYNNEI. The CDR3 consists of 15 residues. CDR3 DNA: TGTGCCAGCAGTGCAACAGGGGGGATTGGTCAGCCCCAGCATTTT. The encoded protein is CASSATGGIGQPQHF.

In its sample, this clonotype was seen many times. The CDR3 protein is CSVGYEGKGERQFF. In DNA, the CDR3 is TGCAGCGTTGGGTATGAGGGGAAAGGTGAGAGGCAGTTCTTC. This chain links TRBV29-1 with TRBJ2-1, with D perhaps assigned TRBD1 or TRBD2 (5 bases each). From germline, CDR1 is SQVTM and CDR2 ANQGSEA. The V and J ends lost 4 bases and 12 bases respectively, with 22 bases between them. This CDR3 spans 14 amino acids.

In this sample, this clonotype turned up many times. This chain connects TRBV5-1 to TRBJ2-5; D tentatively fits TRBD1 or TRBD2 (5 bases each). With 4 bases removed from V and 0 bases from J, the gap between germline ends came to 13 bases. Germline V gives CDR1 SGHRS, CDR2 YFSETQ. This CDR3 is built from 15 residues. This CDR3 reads CASSRRAADQETQYF. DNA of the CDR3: TGCGCCAGCAGCCGCAGGGCAGCGGACCAAGAGACCCAGTACTTC.

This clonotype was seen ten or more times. The CDR3 region has the DNA TGTGCCAGCAGCTTAAGAACAGGGATGAACACTGAAGCTTTCTTT. Translation: CASSLRTGMNTEAFF. The chain has TRBV7-2 and TRBJ1-1; D may be TRBD1 (6 bases). Germline CDR1 is SGHTA and CDR2 is FQGNSA. This CDR3 is built from 15 residues. The V and J ends lost 2 bases and 0 bases respectively, with 10 bases between them.

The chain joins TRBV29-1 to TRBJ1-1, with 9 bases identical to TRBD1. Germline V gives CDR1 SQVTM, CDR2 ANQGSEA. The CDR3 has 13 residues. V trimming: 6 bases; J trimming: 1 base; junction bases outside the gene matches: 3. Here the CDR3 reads CSVDRGGNTEAFF. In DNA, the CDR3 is TGCAGCGTCGACAGGGGGGGGAACACTGAAGCTTTCTTT.

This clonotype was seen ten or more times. The CDR3 spells CASSLSGAQYF. CDR3 DNA: TGTGCCAGCAGCTTAAGCGGCGCGCAGTACTTC. V and J are TRBV7-2 and TRBJ2-7; D perhaps matches TRBD2 (5 bases). Germline CDR1 is SGHTA and CDR2 is FQGNSA. The ends were cut back, 2 bases at V and 9 bases at J, with 8 bases in the middle. The CDR3 covers 11 residues.